This T cell receptor (beta chain) was identified during a study of T cells in Graves' hyperthyroidism and ophthalmopathy. The study, taken as a whole, reports: From stable hyperthyroidism, ophthalmopathy was separated by a 13 V-J model. Clonotypes that were expanded in thyroid above 0.001 mostly appeared in blood too.

TCR beta CDR3 region amplification was performed from RNA transcripts. During a first-round RT-PCR of the TCR CDR3, the HTBI primer set was used. From the multiplex PCR reads, TCRdb called clonotypes with MiXCR, one entry per CDR3 protein. The sample contains fewer than 350,000 distinct CDR3 sequences, roughly 15% of which appear only once. Germline-derived CDR1 and CDR2 are SGHDN and FVKESK. CDR3 length: 15 amino acids. Deletions cut 7 bases from V and 4 bases from J, with 17 bases between. Ahead of any ophthalmopathy symptoms, the blood sample was obtained at the first diagnosis of hyperthyroidism. There are many counts of this clonotype. Its antigen is unknown.

The V gene is TRBV14, the J gene TRBJ2-1; D could derive from TRBD1 or TRBD2 (5 bases each). The specimen sequenced was blood. The clonotype comes from a woman aged 45-60 years with Graves' hyperthyroidism that later progressed to Graves' ophthalmopathy. The CDR3 region has the DNA TGTGCCAGCAATCAGGGAACGGGGTCTTACAATGAGCAGTTCTTC. This codes for CASNQGTGSYNEQFF.